This T cell receptor beta chain was identified during a study of shared clonotypes between healthy human individuals. Investigators divided CD4+ cells into CD45RA+ naive and CD45RA-negative memory subsets. Germline V CDR1 and CDR2: SNHLY, FYNNEI. J was trimmed by 7 bases and V by 6 bases; bases with no gene match: 3. The CDR3 has 14 residues. The method was immunoSEQ multiplex PCR; TCRdb's version includes in-frame clones alone and lacks a portion of them. The sample comprises 2.3 million or so clones, approximately 93% of which are singletons, and about 0.39% rests with the top ten. A single count supports this clone.

Input material: naive CD4+ T cells from PBMCs. Documented subset: CD45RA+ positively selected. The TCR sequence derives from a man aged 18 to 30 in good health. Some clones in this sample may be carry-over from other donors' samples. V usage is TRBV2 and J usage is TRBJ2-2, with 12 bases lining up with TRBD2. CDR3 nucleotide sequence: TGTGCCAGCAGCCCGGGACTAGCGGGCGGGGAGCTGTTTTTT. Translating gives CASSPGLAGGELFF.